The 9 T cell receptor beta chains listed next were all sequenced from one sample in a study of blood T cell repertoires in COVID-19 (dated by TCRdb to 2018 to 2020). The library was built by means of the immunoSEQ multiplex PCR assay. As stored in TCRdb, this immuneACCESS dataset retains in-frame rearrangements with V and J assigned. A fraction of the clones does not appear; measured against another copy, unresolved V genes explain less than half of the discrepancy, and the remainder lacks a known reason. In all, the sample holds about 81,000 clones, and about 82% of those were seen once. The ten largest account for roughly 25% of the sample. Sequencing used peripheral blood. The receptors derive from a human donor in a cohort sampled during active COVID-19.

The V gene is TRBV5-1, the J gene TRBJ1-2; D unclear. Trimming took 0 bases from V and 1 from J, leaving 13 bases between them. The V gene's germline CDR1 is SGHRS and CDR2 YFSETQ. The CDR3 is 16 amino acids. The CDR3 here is CASSLGETRNNYGYTF. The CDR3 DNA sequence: TGCGCCAGCAGCTTGGGGGAGACAAGAAATAACTATGGCTACACCTTC.

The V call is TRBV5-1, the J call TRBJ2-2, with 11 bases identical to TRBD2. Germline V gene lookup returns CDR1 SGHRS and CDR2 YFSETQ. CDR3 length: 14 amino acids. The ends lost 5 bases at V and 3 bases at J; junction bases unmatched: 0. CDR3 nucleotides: TGCGCCAGCAGGACTAGCGGGGACACCGGGGAGCTGTTTTTT. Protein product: CASRTSGDTGELFF.

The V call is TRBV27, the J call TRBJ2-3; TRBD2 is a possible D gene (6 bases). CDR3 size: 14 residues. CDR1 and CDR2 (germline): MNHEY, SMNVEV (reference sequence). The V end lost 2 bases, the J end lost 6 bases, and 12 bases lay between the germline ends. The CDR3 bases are TGTGCCAGCAGTTTAGGAGGGAGCGGGGATACGCAGTATTTT. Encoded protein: CASSLGGSGDTQYF.

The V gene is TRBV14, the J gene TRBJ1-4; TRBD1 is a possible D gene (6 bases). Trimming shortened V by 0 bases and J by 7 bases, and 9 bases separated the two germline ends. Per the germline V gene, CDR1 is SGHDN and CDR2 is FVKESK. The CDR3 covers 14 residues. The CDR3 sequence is CASSQDQGSEKLFF. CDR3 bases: TGTGCCAGCAGCCAAGATCAGGGGAGTGAAAAACTGTTTTTT.

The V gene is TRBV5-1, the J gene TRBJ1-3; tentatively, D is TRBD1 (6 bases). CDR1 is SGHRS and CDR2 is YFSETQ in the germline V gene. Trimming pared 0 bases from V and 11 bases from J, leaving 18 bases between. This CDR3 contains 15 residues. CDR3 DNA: TGCGCCAGCAGCTTGGAAGTGGGGGCGAATTTCCCCATATATTTT. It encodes CASSLEVGANFPIYF.

In nucleotides, the CDR3 is TGTGCCAGCAGCTTGTATGGGGAGCTGTTTTTT. Amino acids: CASSLYGELFF. V is TRBV5-4 and J is TRBJ2-2; unclear D gene. In germline, CDR1 is SGHNT, CDR2 YYREEE (reference sequence). Trimming removed 1 base from V and 8 bases from J, with 3 bases in between. The CDR3 totals 11 residues.

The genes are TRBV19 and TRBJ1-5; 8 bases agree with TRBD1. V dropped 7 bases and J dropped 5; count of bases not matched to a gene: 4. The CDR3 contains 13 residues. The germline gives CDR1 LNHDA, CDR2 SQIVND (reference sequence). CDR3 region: CASTQGAYQPQHF. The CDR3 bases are TGTGCCAGTACCCAGGGGGCATATCAGCCCCAGCATTTT.

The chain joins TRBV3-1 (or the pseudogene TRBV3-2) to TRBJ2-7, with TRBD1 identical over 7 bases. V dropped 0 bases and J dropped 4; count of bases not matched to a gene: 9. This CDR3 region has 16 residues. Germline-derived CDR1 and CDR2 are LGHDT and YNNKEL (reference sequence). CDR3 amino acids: CASSQDLRGPRYEQYF. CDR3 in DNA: TGTGCCAGCAGCCAAGACCTTAGGGGGCCAAGATACGAGCAGTACTTC.

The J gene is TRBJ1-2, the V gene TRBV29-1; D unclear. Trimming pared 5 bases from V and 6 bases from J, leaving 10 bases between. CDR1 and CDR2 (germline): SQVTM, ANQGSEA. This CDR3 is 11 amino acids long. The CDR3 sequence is CSVWGDNGYTF. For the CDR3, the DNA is TGCAGCGTTTGGGGAGATAATGGCTACACCTTC. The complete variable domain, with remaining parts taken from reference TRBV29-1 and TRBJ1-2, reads SAVISQKPSRDICQRGTSLTIQCQVDSQVTMMFWYRQQPGQSLTLIATANQGSEATYESGFVIDKFPISRPNLTFSTLTVSNMSPEDSSIYLCSVWGDNGYTFGSGTRLTVV.